Shown below are 28 T cell receptor beta chains from a single sample sequenced in a study of post-analysis software for immune sequencing data. No antigen is known for these receptors. Prepared TCR beta cDNA libraries contained unique molecular identifiers. MiXCR was run by TCRdb on the PCR reads, yielding one entry per CDR3 protein. This sample has 400,000 to 500,000 distinct CDR3 sequences, with about 40% found just once. Whole-study findings and limits: Patients used about 5 TRBV segments, including TRBV5-6, TRBV5-1 and TRBV20-1, more often than controls.

The specimen was blood. These receptor sequences come from a girl aged 2-10 years with multiple sclerosis.

The sample holds many counts of this clonotype. The gene calls are TRBV9 and TRBJ2-3; tentatively, D is TRBD1 (7 bases). Germline V gene data show CDR1 as SGDLS and CDR2 as YYNGEE. The germline V and J ends were trimmed by 0 bases and 4 bases, with 9 bases remaining between them. The CDR3 spans 14 residues. The DNA of the CDR3 is TGTGCCAGCAGCGTAGCCAGGGGGGCAGATACGCAGTATTTT. It yields the protein CASSVARGADTQYF.

This clonotype is a singleton in its sample. This sequence joins TRBV28 and TRBJ2-3; D is unresolved. This CDR3 spans 14 amino acids. Germline V gene sequence: CDR1 MDHEN, CDR2 SYDVKM. Trimming shortened V by 5 bases and J by 1 base, and 10 bases separated the two germline ends. The CDR3: CASSQRMGTDTQYF. DNA of the CDR3: TGTGCCAGCAGTCAGAGGATGGGCACAGATACGCAGTATTTT.

This clonotype was seen many times. This chain uses TRBV29-1 with TRBJ1-2; D not resolved. Trimming shortened V by 4 bases and J by 4 bases, and 10 bases separated the two germline ends. The CDR3 loop spans 12 amino acids. Germline V gene sequence: CDR1 SQVTM, CDR2 ANQGSEA. CDR3 DNA sequence: TGCAGCGTTGGGTCAGCCTTCTATGGCTACACCTTC. Translated: CSVGSAFYGYTF.

V is TRBV29-1 and J is TRBJ1-1, with a possible D match to TRBD1 (6 bases). The CDR3 loop spans 12 amino acids. V was shortened by 4 bases and J by 3 bases, with 9 bases between the two germline ends. From germline, CDR1 is SQVTM and CDR2 ANQGSEA. This CDR3 is CSVVTGYTEAFF. The CDR3 DNA is TGCAGCGTTGTGACAGGCTACACTGAAGCTTTCTTT.

This clonotype has a count of ten or more. The chain recombines TRBV25-1 with TRBJ1-6; D unresolved. Germline-derived CDR1 and CDR2 are MGHDK and SYGVNS. CDR3 length: 17 amino acids. Trimming took 0 bases from V and 0 from J, leaving 9 bases between them. The CDR3 region has the DNA TGTGCCAGCAGTGAATATAGGAGCAGCTCCTATAATTCACCCCTCCACTTT. Its protein product is CASSEYRSSSYNSPLHF.

The V and J genes are TRBV7-6 and TRBJ1-5; no reliable D call. CDR3 length: 17 amino acids. Trimming took off 5 bases at V and 0 bases at J, with 17 bases between the two ends. Germline assignment: CDR1 SGHVS and CDR2 FNYEAQ. In DNA form, the CDR3 reads TGTGCCAGCAGCCCCTTAGGGCCCCTCTATAGCAATCAGCCCCAGCATTTT. Translated, it gives CASSPLGPLYSNQPQHF.

CDR3 sequence: CASSHFGLPETQYF. In DNA, the CDR3 is TGTGCCAGCAGCCACTTTGGGCTACCAGAGACCCAGTACTTC. J is TRBJ2-5 and V is TRBV3-1; no definite D call. This CDR3 spans 14 amino acids. The V end lost 3 bases, the J end lost 4 bases, and 12 bases lay between the germline ends. Per germline, CDR1 LGHDT and CDR2 YNNKEL (reference sequence).

V gene TRBV5-1 combines with J gene TRBJ2-1; D ambiguous. The CDR3 loop spans 16 amino acids. V was cut by 0 bases and J by 5 bases, with 15 bases left in between. Germline CDR1 is SGHRS and CDR2 is YFSETQ. The CDR3 region is CASSLGALNVDNEQFF. DNA for the CDR3: TGCGCCAGCAGCTTGGGTGCTCTAAACGTCGACAATGAGCAGTTCTTC. Based on the CDR3 plus reference TRBV5-1 and TRBJ2-1, the full variable domain is KAGVTQTPRYLIKTRGQQVTLSCSPISGHRSVSWYQQTPGQGLQFLFEYFSETQRNKGNFPGRFSGRQFSNSRSEMNVSTLELGDSALYLCASSLGALNVDNEQFFGPGTRLTVL.

The rearrangement links TRBV5-1 to TRBJ2-7; 7 positions match TRBD2. The V segment lost 0 bases and the J segment 0 bases; nucleotides outside the gene matches: 6. Germline CDR1 SGHRS, CDR2 YFSETQ. There are 16 residues in the CDR3. The chain's CDR3 is CASSLDGRPSSYEQYF. In DNA form, the CDR3 reads TGCGCCAGCAGCTTGGACGGGAGGCCCAGCTCCTACGAGCAGTACTTC.

This clonotype was seen only a few times. The chain carries TRBV7-2 and TRBJ2-5; possibly TRBD1 or TRBD2 for D (5 bases each). V was pared by 2 bases and J by 4 bases, with 14 bases between. The length of the CDR3 is 15 residues. Germline V gene data show CDR1 as SGHTA and CDR2 as FQGNSA. The CDR3 is CASSLHEGRAETQYF. CDR3 in DNA: TGTGCCAGCAGCTTACACGAGGGCAGGGCAGAGACCCAGTACTTC.

A few counts support this clonotype. The chain is built from TRBV20-1 and TRBJ2-3; D remains unclear. The germline V and J ends were trimmed by 0 bases and 1 base, with 11 bases remaining between them. Germline V gene data show CDR1 as DFQATT and CDR2 as SNEGSKA (reference sequence). The CDR3 totals 15 residues. The CDR3 loop reads CSARDVGSGTDTQYF. CDR3 bases: TGCAGTGCTAGAGATGTGGGCAGCGGCACAGATACGCAGTATTTT.

The chain combines TRBV29-1 with TRBJ2-5; 10 nucleotides align to TRBD1. CDR3 length: 16 amino acids. CDR1 is SQVTM and CDR2 is ANQGSEA in the germline V gene. Germline trimming cut 0 bases from V and 5 bases from J; bases unmatched to any gene: 9. In DNA form, the CDR3 reads TGCAGCGTTGAAGATCGTAGGACAGGGGGTTTGGAGACCCAGTACTTC. The encoded protein is CSVEDRRTGGLETQYF.

The chain is built from TRBV7-2 and TRBJ1-2; unclear D gene. The CDR3 contains 13 residues. Germline V CDR1 and CDR2: SGHTA, FQGNSA. Trimming took 1 base from V and 8 from J, leaving 11 bases between them. The CDR3, as DNA: TGTGCCAGCAGCTTAGACAGCCTATGGGGCTACACCTTC. This translates into CASSLDSLWGYTF.

The chain recombines TRBV24-1 with TRBJ2-5; D is perhaps TRBD1 (6 bases). The ends were cut back, 0 bases at V and 11 bases at J, with 12 bases in the middle. The length of the CDR3 is 13 residues. From germline, CDR1 is KGHDR and CDR2 SFDVKD. CDR3 sequence reads: CATSDLRGGEQYF. The CDR3 coding sequence is TGTGCCACCAGTGATTTGAGAGGGGGTGAGCAGTACTTC.

The V gene is TRBV7-2, the J gene TRBJ2-5; the D gene is possibly TRBD2 (5 bases). The germline V gene encodes CDR1 SGHTA and CDR2 FQGNSA. V was shortened by 2 bases and J by 11 bases, with 12 bases between the two germline ends. There are 12 residues in the CDR3. In DNA form, the CDR3 reads TGTGCCAGCAGCTTATTAGGAGCGGAGCAGTACTTC. It encodes CASSLLGAEQYF.

This chain connects TRBV20-1 to TRBJ2-1; 9 nucleotides agree with TRBD1. V gave up 3 bases and J gave up 3 bases; unmatched junction bases: 9. Germline V gene data show CDR1 as DFQATT and CDR2 as SNEGSKA (reference sequence). This CDR3 has 16 amino acids. The CDR3 here is CSASPVQGAGYNEQFF. CDR3 DNA sequence: TGCAGTGCTAGCCCTGTACAGGGGGCCGGCTACAATGAGCAGTTCTTC.

With respect to this clonotype: A much more abundant neighbour one base away suggests this may be a read error. The chain recombines TRBV7-3 with TRBJ2-3, with D possibly being TRBD1 or TRBD2 (5 bases each). Germline CDR1 SGHTA, CDR2 FQGTGA. The CDR3 spans 14 residues. The CDR3 spells CAGSIGTLGDTQYF. CDR3 coding DNA: TGTGCCGGCAGCATCGGGACCCTGGGAGATACGCAGTATTTT.

The chain carries TRBV25-1 and TRBJ1-2; D is ambiguous. This CDR3 has 13 amino acids. Germline V gene sequence: CDR1 MGHDK, CDR2 SYGVNS. V lost 8 bases and J lost 2, with 12 bases in between. CDR3 sequence reads: CASGTATNYGYTF. The CDR3 nucleotides read TGTGCCAGCGGAACGGCCACCAACTATGGCTACACCTTC.

This clonotype was seen only a few times. The rearrangement uses TRBV20-1 and TRBJ2-1, with 9 nucleotides matching TRBD2. The J segment lost 2 bases and the V segment lost 6 bases, leaving 14 bases of the junction unmatched. CDR1 DFQATT and CDR2 SNEGSKA come from the germline V gene (reference sequence). There are 17 residues in the CDR3. Here the CDR3 reads CSASPAGGPWTYNEQFF. The CDR3 coding sequence is TGCAGTGCCAGCCCAGCGGGGGGTCCGTGGACCTACAATGAGCAGTTCTTC.

This clonotype was found a few times. An end of the junction does not agree with germline; a read error may underlie this. The V gene is TRBV18, the J gene TRBJ2-5, with 7 bases aligning to TRBD1. The CDR3 is made up of 17 amino acids. The germline V gene encodes CDR1 KGHSH and CDR2 LQKENI. Written as DNA, the CDR3 is TGTGTCAGCTCACCAATGGGCGATAGGACAGGCCAAGAGACCCAGTACTTC. It yields the protein CVSSPMGDRTGQETQYF.

This clonotype was detected once. At one boundary the junction diverges from the germline segment, which might be a read error. The gene calls are TRBV20-1 and TRBJ2-1, with a tentative D call TRBD2 (5 bases). The CDR3 totals 14 residues. Germline CDR1 reads DFQATT; CDR2 reads SNEGSKA (reference sequence). CDR3 coding DNA: TGCAGTGCCCGTAGGACTGGTTCCTACAATGGGCAGTTCTTC. It is translated as CSARRTGSYNGQFF.

The chain links TRBV7-9 to TRBJ1-4, with 7 bases matching TRBD1. V dropped 5 bases and J dropped 6; count of bases not matched to a gene: 3. The germline V gene encodes CDR1 SEHNR and CDR2 FQNEAQ (reference sequence). The CDR3 contains 13 residues. Here the CDR3 DNA reads TGTGCCAGCAGCGGGGACAGCCATGAAAAACTGTTTTTT. It translates to CASSGDSHEKLFF.

The chain couples TRBV21-1 to TRBJ2-3; TRBD1, the D gene given by the table, was not confirmed from the DNA. TRBV21-1 is given as a pseudogene. CDR3 length: 17 amino acids. CDR3: CASRSVRKRLSTDTQYF. The CDR3 DNA follows: TGTGCCAGCAGGAGCGTTAGGAAGCGCCTGAGCACAGATACGCAGTATTTT.

This clonotype turned up a few times. The chain recombines TRBV28 with TRBJ1-2; D is ambiguous. The V gene lost 5 bases and the J gene lost 4 bases, with 11 bases spanning the gap. This CDR3 contains 13 residues. Germline CDR1 is MDHEN and CDR2 is SYDVKM. The CDR3 reads CASSATPRYGYTF. DNA for the CDR3: TGTGCCAGCAGTGCCACCCCTCGCTATGGCTACACCTTC.

For this clonotype: A junction boundary mismatches the germline segment, possibly from a read error. V usage is TRBV5-1 and J usage is TRBJ1-2; a possible D gene is TRBD1 (5 bases). The CDR3 extends over 13 amino acids. Germline V CDR1 and CDR2: SGHRS, YFSETQ. In nucleotides, the CDR3 is TGTGCCAGCAGCCTACAGGAGAACTATGGCTACACCTTC. As protein: CASSLQENYGYTF.

This clonotype was observed a handful of times. The chain links TRBV5-1 to TRBJ2-1; perhaps TRBD1 as D (6 bases). The V and J ends lost 0 bases and 0 bases respectively, with 10 bases between them. CDR3 length equals 16 residues. Per germline, CDR1 SGHRS and CDR2 YFSETQ. The CDR3 nucleotides read TGCGCCAGCAGCTTGGGTCAGACAGGCTCCTACAATGAGCAGTTCTTC. Amino acids: CASSLGQTGSYNEQFF.

This clonotype was seen a handful of times. V is TRBV6-6 and J is TRBJ2-1; D remains ambiguous. The length of the CDR3 is 13 residues. The V gene's germline CDR1 is MNHNY and CDR2 SVGAGI (reference sequence). The V end was cut by 6 bases, the J end by 7 bases, with 13 bases between. As DNA, the CDR3 is TGTGCCAGCAGCCCCCCGGGTGGGAATGAGCAGTTCTTC. Amino acids: CASSPPGGNEQFF.

This clonotype was seen a handful of times. The V gene is TRBV20-1, the J gene TRBJ2-7; 8 bases match TRBD1. Losses at the gene ends were 0 bases for V and 4 bases for J; bases not matched to a gene: 8. Germline lookup yields CDR1 DFQATT and CDR2 SNEGSKA (reference sequence). The CDR3 runs to 15 residues. The CDR3 sequence: CSARDLTGARYEQYF. CDR3 in DNA: TGCAGTGCTAGAGATTTGACAGGGGCTCGGTACGAGCAGTACTTC.